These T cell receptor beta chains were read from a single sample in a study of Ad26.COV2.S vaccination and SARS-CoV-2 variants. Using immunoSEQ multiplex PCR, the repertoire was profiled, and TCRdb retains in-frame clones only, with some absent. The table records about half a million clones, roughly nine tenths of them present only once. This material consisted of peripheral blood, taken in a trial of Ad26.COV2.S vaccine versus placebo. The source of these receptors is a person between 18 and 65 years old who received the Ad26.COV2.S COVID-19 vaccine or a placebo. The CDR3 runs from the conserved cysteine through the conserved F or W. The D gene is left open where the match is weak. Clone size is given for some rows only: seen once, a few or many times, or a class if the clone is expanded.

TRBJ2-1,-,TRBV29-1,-,CSSTGKSYNEQFF,TGCAGTTCTACAGGGAAGTCCTACAATGAGCAGTTCTTC
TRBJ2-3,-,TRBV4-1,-,CASSQGRVSSTDTQYF,TGCGCCAGCAGCCAAGGACGGGTCTCCAGCACAGATACGCAGTATTTT
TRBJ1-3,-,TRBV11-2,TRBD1,CASSPRDRSTGNTIYF,TGTGCCAGCAGCCCCCGGGACAGATCTACTGGAAACACCATATATTTT
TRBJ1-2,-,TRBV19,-,CASSIAPQGQSYGYTF,TGTGCCAGTAGTATAGCCCCCCAGGGGCAGAGCTATGGCTACACCTTC
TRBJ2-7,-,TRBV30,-,CAWSSGYEQYF,TGTGCCTGGAGTTCCGGGTACGAGCAGTACTTC
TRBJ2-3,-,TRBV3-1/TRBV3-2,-,CASSQVTGRTSTDTQYF,TGTGCCAGCAGCCAGGTTACAGGGAGAACTAGCACAGATACGCAGTATTTT
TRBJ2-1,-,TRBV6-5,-,CASSYSLGVHEQFF,TGTGCCAGCAGTTACTCGCTAGGGGTCCATGAGCAGTTCTTC
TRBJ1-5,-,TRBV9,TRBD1,CASSVAGGEQPQHF,TGTGCCAGCAGCGTAGCAGGGGGGGAGCAGCCCCAGCATTTT
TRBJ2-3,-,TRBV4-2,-,CASSQEIGDSWTDTQYF,TGTGCCAGCAGCCAAGAAATAGGGGACTCCTGGACAGATACGCAGTATTTT
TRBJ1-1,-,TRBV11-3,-,CASSLGATTEAFF,TGTGCCAGCAGCTTAGGGGCGACAACTGAAGCTTTCTTT
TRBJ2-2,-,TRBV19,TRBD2,CASSLFAGANTGELFF,TGTGCCAGTAGCCTTTTTGCGGGGGCGAACACCGGGGAGCTGTTTTTT
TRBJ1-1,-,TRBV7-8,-,CASSLQGKTEAFF,TGTGCCAGCAGCTTACAGGGAAAAACTGAAGCTTTCTTT
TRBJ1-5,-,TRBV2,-,CASKGGGQPQHF,TGTGCCAGCAAGGGGGGTGGGCAGCCCCAGCATTTT
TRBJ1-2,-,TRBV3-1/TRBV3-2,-,CASSQEGGSDGYTF,TGTGCCAGCAGCCAAGAGGGGGGGTCTGATGGCTACACCTTC
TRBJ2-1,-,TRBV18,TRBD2,CASSLGEGPYNEQFF,TGTGCCAGCTCACTCGGGGAGGGCCCCTACAATGAGCAGTTCTTC
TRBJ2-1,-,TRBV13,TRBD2,CASSWGKSGGDNEQFF,TGTGCCAGCAGCTGGGGGAAAAGCGGGGGTGACAATGAGCAGTTCTTC
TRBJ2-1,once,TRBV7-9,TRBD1,CASLGQGDNEQFF,TGTGCCAGCTTGGGACAGGGGGACAATGAGCAGTTCTTC
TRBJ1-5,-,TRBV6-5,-,CASSFRTVLNNQPQHF,TGTGCCAGCAGTTTCAGGACAGTACTAAACAATCAGCCCCAGCATTTT
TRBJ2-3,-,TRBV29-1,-,CSVATGTYTDTQYF,TGCAGCGTTGCAACAGGAACTTACACAGATACGCAGTATTTT
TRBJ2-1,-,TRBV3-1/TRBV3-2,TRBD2,CASSQGVSGNNEQFF,TGTGCCAGCAGCCAAGGGGTTAGCGGGAACAATGAGCAGTTCTTC
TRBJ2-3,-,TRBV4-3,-,CASSQRGPDGDTQYF,TGCGCCAGCAGCCAAAGAGGCCCCGACGGAGATACGCAGTATTTT
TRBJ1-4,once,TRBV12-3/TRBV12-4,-,CASSFSQNEKLFF,TGTGCCAGCAGTTTTTCGCAGAATGAAAAACTGTTTTTT
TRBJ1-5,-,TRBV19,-,CASSALPGSWPHF,TGTGCCAGTAGTGCCCTACCGGGTTCCTGGCCACATTTT
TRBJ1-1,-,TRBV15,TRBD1,CATSLGTGPLEAFF,TGTGCCACCAGTCTCGGGACAGGCCCTCTTGAAGCTTTCTTT
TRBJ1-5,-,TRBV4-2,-,CASSQDQKVNQPQHF,TGTGCCAGCAGCCAAGATCAAAAGGTAAATCAGCCCCAGCATTTT
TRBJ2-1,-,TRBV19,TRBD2,CASSSIAGGLDEQFF,TGTGCCAGTAGCTCAATAGCGGGAGGGCTGGATGAGCAGTTCTTC
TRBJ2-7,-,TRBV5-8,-,CASSLAEQYF,TGTGCCAGCAGCTTGGCCGAGCAGTACTTC
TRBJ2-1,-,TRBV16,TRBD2,CASSQYDSGGEQFF,TGTGCCAGCAGCCAATATGATAGCGGGGGTGAGCAGTTCTTC
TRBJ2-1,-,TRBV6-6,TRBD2,CASQADSASGENEQFF,TGTGCCAGCCAAGCCGATTCGGCTAGCGGGGAAAATGAGCAGTTCTTC
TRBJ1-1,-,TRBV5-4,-,CASSYRGAVTEAFF,TGTGCCAGCAGCTACCGGGGGGCGGTCACTGAAGCTTTCTTT
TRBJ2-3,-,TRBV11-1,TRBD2,CASGTSGTLSTDTQYF,TGTGCCAGCGGGACTAGCGGGACCCTGAGCACAGATACGCAGTATTTT
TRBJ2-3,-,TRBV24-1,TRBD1,CATSDTGQTDTQYF,TGTGCCACCAGTGATACGGGACAGACAGATACGCAGTATTTT
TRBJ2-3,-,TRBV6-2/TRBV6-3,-,CASRPWRGSTDTQYF,TGTGCCAGCAGGCCTTGGCGGGGAAGCACAGATACGCAGTATTTT
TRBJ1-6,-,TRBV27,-,CASSLGAGRQNSPLHF,TGTGCCAGCAGTTTAGGCGCGGGACGGCAAAATTCACCCCTCCACTTT
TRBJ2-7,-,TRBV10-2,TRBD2,CASGFSVLLAGDSEQYF,TGCGCCAGCGGATTTTCGGTTCTACTAGCGGGAGACTCCGAGCAGTACTTC
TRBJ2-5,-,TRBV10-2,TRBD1,CASSDRDRSLSYQETQYF,TGCGCCAGCAGTGACCGGGACAGAAGCTTATCCTACCAAGAGACCCAGTACTTC
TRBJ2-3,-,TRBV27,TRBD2,CASSFERDSTDTQYF,TGTGCCAGCAGTTTCGAGCGGGACTCCACAGATACGCAGTATTTT
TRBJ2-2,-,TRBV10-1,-,CASSESLRWDSLLANTGELFF,TGCGCCAGCAGTGAGTCGTTACGTTGGGATTCCCTCCTCGCGAACACCGGGGAGCTGTTTTTT
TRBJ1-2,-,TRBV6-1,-,CASSEYWVRGYTF,TGTGCCAGCAGTGAATACTGGGTTCGTGGCTACACCTTC
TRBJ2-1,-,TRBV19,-,CASSLSNPNNEQFF,TGTGCCAGTAGCCTTAGCAATCCCAACAATGAGCAGTTCTTC
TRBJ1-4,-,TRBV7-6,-,CASSFSGATNEKLFF,TGTGCCAGCAGCTTTTCTGGCGCAACTAATGAAAAACTGTTTTTT
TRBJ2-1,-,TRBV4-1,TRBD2,CASSQPQGGTSGSVEQFF,TGCGCCAGCAGCCAACCACAAGGCGGGACTAGCGGGAGTGTGGAGCAGTTCTTC
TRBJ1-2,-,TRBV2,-,CASSVEGNYGYTF,TGTGCCAGCAGTGTTGAGGGGAACTATGGCTACACCTTC
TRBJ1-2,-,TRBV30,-,CAWSNRLTDNYGYTF,TGTGCCTGGAGTAATCGCCTGACGGATAACTATGGCTACACCTTC
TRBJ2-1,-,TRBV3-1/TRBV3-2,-,CASSQVKGFEQFF,TGTGCCAGCAGCCAAGTCAAGGGGTTTGAGCAGTTCTTC
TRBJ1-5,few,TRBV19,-,CAAGRGGNSNQPQHF,TGTGCAGCAGGGAGGGGAGGGAATTCCAATCAGCCCCAGCATTTT
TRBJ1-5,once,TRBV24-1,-,CATSGTGSNQPQHF,TGTGCCACCAGTGGTACAGGGAGCAATCAGCCCCAGCATTTT